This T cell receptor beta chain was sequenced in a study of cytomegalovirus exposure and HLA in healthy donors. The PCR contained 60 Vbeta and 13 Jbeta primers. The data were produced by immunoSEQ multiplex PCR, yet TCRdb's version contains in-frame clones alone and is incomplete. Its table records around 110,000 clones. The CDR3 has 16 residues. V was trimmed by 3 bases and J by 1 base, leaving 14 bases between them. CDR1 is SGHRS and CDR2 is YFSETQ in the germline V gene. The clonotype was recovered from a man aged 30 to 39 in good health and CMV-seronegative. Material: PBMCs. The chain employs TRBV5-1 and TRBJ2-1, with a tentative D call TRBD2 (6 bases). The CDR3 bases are TGCGCCAGCAGCTCCGCCGGGACTGGGTCCTACAATGAGCAGTTCTTC. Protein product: CASSSAGTGSYNEQFF.